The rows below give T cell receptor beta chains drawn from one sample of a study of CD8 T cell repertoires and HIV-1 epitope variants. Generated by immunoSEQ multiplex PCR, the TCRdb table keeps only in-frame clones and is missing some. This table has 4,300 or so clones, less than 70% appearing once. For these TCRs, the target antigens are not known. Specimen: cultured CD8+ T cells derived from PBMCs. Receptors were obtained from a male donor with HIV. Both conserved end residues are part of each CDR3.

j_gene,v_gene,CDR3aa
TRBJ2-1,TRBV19,CASSLTGSSYNEQFF
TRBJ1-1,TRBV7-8,CASSLGSGGEAFF
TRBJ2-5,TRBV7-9,CASSPLPGQGEETQYF
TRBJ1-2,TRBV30,CAWSVATTGGDGYTF
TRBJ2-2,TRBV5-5,CASSLGTLVLGNTGELFF
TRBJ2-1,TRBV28,CASSDNEQFF
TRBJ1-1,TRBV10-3,CATQDHTNTEAFF
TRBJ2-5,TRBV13,CASSSAGIDQETQYF
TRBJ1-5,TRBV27,CASSWGNNQPQHF
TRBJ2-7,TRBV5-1,CASSPLGSGSYEQYF
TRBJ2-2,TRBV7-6,CASSSDLTELGTGELFF
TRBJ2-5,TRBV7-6,CASRPGTGWQETQYF
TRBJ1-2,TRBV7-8,CASSLGSPQGSYGYTF
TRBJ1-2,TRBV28,CASTPGDRGPYGYGYTF
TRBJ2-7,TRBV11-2,CASSLYTSYEQYF
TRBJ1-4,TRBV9,CASSGTGTGNEKLFF
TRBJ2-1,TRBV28,CASSPLGGGLAGSNEQFF
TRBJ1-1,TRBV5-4,CASSQDVGQGNTEAFF
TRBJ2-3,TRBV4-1,CASSEAGATDTQYF
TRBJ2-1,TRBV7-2,CASNPPGGLDYNEQFF
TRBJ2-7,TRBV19,CASSMTSGRKNEQYF
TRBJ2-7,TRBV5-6,CASSFAEYEQYF
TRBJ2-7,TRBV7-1,CASSPRAGHYEQYF
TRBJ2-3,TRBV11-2,CASSLRTPQWDTQYF
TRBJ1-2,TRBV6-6,CASSYGTGALHYGYTF
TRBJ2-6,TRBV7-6,CASTRLEGRNAGANVLTF
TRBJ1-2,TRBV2,CASRGGQNYGYTF
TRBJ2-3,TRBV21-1,CASSSSGSGTDTQYF
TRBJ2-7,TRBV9,CASSPEGGTGNEQYF
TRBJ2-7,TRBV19,CASSLALSYEQYF
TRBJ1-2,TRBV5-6,CASSLDAF
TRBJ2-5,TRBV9,CASSVGQGQETQYF
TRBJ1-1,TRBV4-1,CASSLFQGAITEAFF
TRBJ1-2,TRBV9,CASSPADARPLYGYTF
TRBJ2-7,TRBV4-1,CASSRGGLADEQYF
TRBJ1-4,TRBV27,CASSPRGYNEKLFF
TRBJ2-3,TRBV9,CASSYGLAGVTDTQYF
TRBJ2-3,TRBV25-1,CATEFNTQYF
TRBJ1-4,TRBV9,CASSPRDSSNEKLFF
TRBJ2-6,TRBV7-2,CASSQGRRTGGFTF
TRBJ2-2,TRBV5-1,CASGWRQNTGELFF
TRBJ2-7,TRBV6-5,CASTQRGTYEQYF
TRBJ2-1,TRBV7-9,CASSFGTSGTEQFF
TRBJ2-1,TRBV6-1,CASSEPALNEQFF
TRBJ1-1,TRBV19,CASSTGQGEAEAFF
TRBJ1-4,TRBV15,CATSRDRSLNEKLFF
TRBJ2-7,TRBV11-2,CASSSRLAGDGYEQYF
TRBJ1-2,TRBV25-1,CASNTGQGARGYTF
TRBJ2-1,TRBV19,CASSIEGGRSYNEQFF
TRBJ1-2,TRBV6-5,CASSYTPGLIYGYTF
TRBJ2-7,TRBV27,CASSLRQATYEQYF
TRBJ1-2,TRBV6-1,CASSVEQGATNYGYTF